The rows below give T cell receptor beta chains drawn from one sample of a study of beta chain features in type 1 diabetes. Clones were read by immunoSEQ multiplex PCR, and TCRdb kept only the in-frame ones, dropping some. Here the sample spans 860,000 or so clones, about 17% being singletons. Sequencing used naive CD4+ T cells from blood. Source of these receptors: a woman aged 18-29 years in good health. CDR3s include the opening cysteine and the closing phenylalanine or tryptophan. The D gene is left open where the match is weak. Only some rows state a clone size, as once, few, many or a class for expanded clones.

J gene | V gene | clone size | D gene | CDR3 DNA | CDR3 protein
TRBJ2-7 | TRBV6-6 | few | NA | TGTGCCAGCAGGGACGCCGTACGAGGGCAGTACTTC | CASRDAVRGQYF
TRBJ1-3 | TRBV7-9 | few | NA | TGTGCCAGCAGCCCGACTGTCTCTGGAAACACCATATATTTT | CASSPTVSGNTIYF
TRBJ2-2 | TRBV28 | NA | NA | TGTGCCAGCAGTGGGACGGCCTACACCGGGGAGCTGTTTTTT | CASSGTAYTGELFF
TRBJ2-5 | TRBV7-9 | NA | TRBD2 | TGTGCCAGCAGCCCGCTGACTAGCGGGAGACAGGAGACCCAGTACTTC | CASSPLTSGRQETQYF
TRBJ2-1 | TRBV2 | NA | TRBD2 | TGTGCCAGCACAGCACAGCGGGAGTTGGAGTTCTTC | CASTAQRELEFF
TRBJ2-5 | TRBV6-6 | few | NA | TGTGCCAGCAGTTACAGGGGAGAGACCCAGTACTTC | CASSYRGETQYF
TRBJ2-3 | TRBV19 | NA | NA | TGTGCCAGTAGTATGGTCCCGGGACTTTTCAAAGAGGATACGCAGTATTTT | CASSMVPGLFKEDTQYF
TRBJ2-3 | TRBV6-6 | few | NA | TGTGCCAGCAGTCGGGACCCCAGCACAGATACGCAGTATTTT | CASSRDPSTDTQYF
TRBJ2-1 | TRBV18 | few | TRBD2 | TGTGCCAGCTCACCCTCCAGCGGGAGTTACAATGAGCAGTTCTTC | CASSPSSGSYNEQFF
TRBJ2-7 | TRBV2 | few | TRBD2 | TGTGCCAGCAGTAGCCGGACTAGCGGGAGGGTGAGAGACGAGCAGTACTTC | CASSSRTSGRVRDEQYF
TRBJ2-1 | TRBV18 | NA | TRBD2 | TGTGCCAGCTCATCCGGGTCAACTAGCGGACATTTGAATGAGCAGTTCTTC | CASSSGSTSGHLNEQFF
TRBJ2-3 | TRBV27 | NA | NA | TGTGCCAGCGGAATAGCGGGCACAGATACGCAGTATTTT | CASGIAGTDTQYF
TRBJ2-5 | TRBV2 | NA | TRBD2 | TGTGCCAGCAGACTCGGACTAGCGGGAGGTGTCGGGACCCAGTACTTC | CASRLGLAGGVGTQYF
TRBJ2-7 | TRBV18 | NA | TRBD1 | TGTGCCAGCTCACCACCGAGACAGGGGGGATACGAGCAGTACTTC | CASSPPRQGGYEQYF
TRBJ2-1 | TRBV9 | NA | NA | TGTGCCAGCAGCGTAGTTGTAGGGGTTTGTAATGAGCAGTTCTTC | CASSVVVGVCNEQFF
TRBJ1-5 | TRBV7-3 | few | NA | TGTGCCAGCAGCTTAACGAGGGATCAGCCCCAGCATTTT | CASSLTRDQPQHF
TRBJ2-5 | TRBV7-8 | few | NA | TGTGCCAGCAGCTTAGATCGCGGAGGGCCAGAGACCCAGTACTTC | CASSLDRGGPETQYF
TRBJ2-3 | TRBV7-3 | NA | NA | TGTGCCAGCAGCTCGGGCAGTCTGACAGATACGCAGTATTTT | CASSSGSLTDTQYF
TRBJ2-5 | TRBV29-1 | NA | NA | TGCAGCGTCGCGAGCAGGTTGCTTGAGACCCAGTACTTC | CSVASRLLETQYF
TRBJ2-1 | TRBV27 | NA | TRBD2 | TGTGCCAGCACACGGCGGGGGACTAGCGGCTACAATGAGCAGTTCTTC | CASTRRGTSGYNEQFF